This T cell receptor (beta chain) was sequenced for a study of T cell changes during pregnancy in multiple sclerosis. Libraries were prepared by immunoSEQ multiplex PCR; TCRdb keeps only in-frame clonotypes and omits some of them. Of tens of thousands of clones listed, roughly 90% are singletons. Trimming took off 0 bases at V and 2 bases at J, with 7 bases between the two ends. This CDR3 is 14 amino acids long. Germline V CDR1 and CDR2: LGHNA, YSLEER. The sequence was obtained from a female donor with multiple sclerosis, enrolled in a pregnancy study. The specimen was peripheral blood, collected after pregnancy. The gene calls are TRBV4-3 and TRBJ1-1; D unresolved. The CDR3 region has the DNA TGCGCCAGCAGCCAAGACCCCTTTAACACTGAAGCTTTCTTT. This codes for CASSQDPFNTEAFF.